This T cell receptor beta chain was obtained from a study of CD8 T cells in ankylosing spondylitis (dated by TCRdb to about 2017). About the investigation overall: The study profiled T cell receptor beta repertoires in healthy donors and ankylosing spondylitis patients to find disease-linked TCR variants. The whole study cohort included 108 healthy donors and 25 ankylosing spondylitis patients. Peripheral blood samples were taken, and synovial fluid was additionally collected from ankylosing spondylitis patients.

Reads for this sample came from an Illumina HiSeq 2500. TCR beta libraries were prepared by quantitative 5'-RACE with molecular barcodes. The paper's processing steps were these. To identify disease-linked TCR variants, a new computational method was used, one built on a probabilistic model of VDJ rearrangement. Through fastp at Q25 and MiXCR, TCRdb rebuilt clones from the public reads, retaining in-frame beta chains. Under each unique CDR3 protein, matching rows form one entry showing the most common genes and DNA. The V and J calls were determined by TCRdb, not by the authors. The sample table contains 750,000 to 850,000 distinct CDR3 sequences; only one count was recorded for roughly 12% of them. The ten biggest clones cover more than 0.5% of the sample. CDR3 length: 16 amino acids, cysteine to phenylalanine. Only the CDR3 region is kept as DNA, spanning 48 bases read in frame from base 1. The germline V gene encodes CDR1 LGHNA and CDR2 YNFKEQ. V ends up 2 bases short and J 1 base short, with an unmatched junction base count of 7.

Study-wide findings and limitations: A TCR beta motif of 8 or 9 highly homologous amino acid variants appeared characteristic of blood from ankylosing spondylitis patients. In peripheral blood, the disease-linked clones were found at relatively low frequencies and had a CD8+ phenotype. The disease-linked clones were reported as significantly enriched in matched synovial fluid samples from ankylosing spondylitis patients. Some of the motif variants had been reported before in the synovial fluid and blood of reactive arthritis patients, a finding that suggests common disease-initiation mechanisms.

Worth noting for this clonotype: This clone's antigen is unknown. The sample holds no much larger clone one base away, and base qualities are not on file.

The source is a male donor with ankylosing spondylitis. The chain couples TRBV4-2 to TRBJ2-7; 8 central bases correspond to TRBD2. Sequencing was performed on blood, either unsorted or a sorted T cell fraction (not recorded which). Read as DNA, the sequence is TGTGCCAGCAGCCAAAGAACTAGCGGTAGTTCCTACGAGCAGTACTTC. Its coded protein is CASSQRTSGSSYEQYF.